This TCR beta chain was retrieved from a study of CD8 T cells in Susac syndrome (dated by TCRdb to the late 2010s). In the study overall: The study used repertoire sequencing to test whether antigen drove CD8+ T cell activation and differentiation in Susac syndrome. Results the study describes overall, beyond this receptor: The study acknowledged that relatively few individuals were included in the TCR sequencing and HLA analysis.

The sample holds a few counts of this clonotype. The specificity of this receptor is unknown. No clone much larger than this one lies a single base away; base qualities are absent. RNA was extracted with the RNeasy kit and about 0.5 to 1 ug was reverse transcribed using random hexamers. TCR beta CDR3 regions were amplified with the immunoSEQ multiplex PCR assay covering 54 Vbeta and 13 Jbeta segments. To correct PCR amplification bias, a synthetic template baseline was used for both primer optimization and computational correction. The study's processing was this. Reads were assigned to V, D and J genes according to IMGT and analyzed in immunoSEQ Analyzer, with only productive sequences retained. Clonality was calculated as one minus the Shannon entropy normalized by log2 of the number of productive unique sequences. For each patient and control, public and private clones were evaluated among the 100 most prevalent clones. A clone was defined as Susac-specific if it was absent from the healthy and MS cohorts, from roughly 980 published viral clones and from other ImmuneACCESS disease sequences. TCRdb redid the processing of the public reads, applying fastp at Q25 and MiXCR, and retained in-frame beta chains. CDR3 protein duplicates are merged, each entry listing the most common genes and DNA. V and J calls and clone size were set by TCRdb, not the authors. The sample yields about 150,000 distinct CDR3 sequences; roughly 94% were counted once. The ten top clones hold 0.065% to 0.1% of the sample.

Peripheral blood CD8+ and CD4+ T cells from healthy donors, Susac syndrome patients and multiple sclerosis patients were profiled using high-throughput TCR beta sequencing. The healthy donors served as controls matched for age and sex. Bulk CD8+ and CD4+ T cells were purified by magnetic negative isolation, while CD8+ TEMRA cells were enriched using FACS. Blood was drawn into EDTA tubes, processed within 24 hours, and PBMCs were isolated by density gradient centrifugation. PBMCs destined for TCR sequencing were cryopreserved in liquid nitrogen and later thawed in a 37 °C water bath. The sorted or isolated CD4+, CD8+ and CD8+ TEMRA cells had a purity of 90% or higher. The junction carries 13 bases between V and J, which are trimmed by 3 bases and 4 bases respectively. Taken from cysteine to phenylalanine, the CDR3 has 14 residues. This entry keeps only the CDR3 DNA: 42 bases, framed from base 1.

In this chain, TRBV12-3 or TRBV12-4 is recombined with TRBJ2-7, and perhaps TRBD1 as D gene, on 5 matching bases. This clonotype was sampled from a human donor in good health. Sequencing input: CD4+ T cells from PBMCs. The nucleotides read TGTGCCAGCAGTTTTCGGCAGGGCAAGTACGAGCAGTACTTC. Translated, it reads CASSFRQGKYEQYF.